Each of the 3 T cell receptor beta chains below was sequenced from the same sample in a study of cytomegalovirus exposure and HLA in healthy donors. Clones were read by immunoSEQ multiplex PCR, and TCRdb kept only the in-frame ones, dropping some. Altogether 100,000 to 150,000 clones are present, nearly 90% being singletons, with the ten largest covering 0.95% to 1.5%. The sequenced material came from PBMCs. Receptor source: a woman under 30 in good health and CMV-seronegative.

The chain is built from TRBV9 and TRBJ2-1; D remains unclear. Germline V gives CDR1 SGDLS, CDR2 YYNGEE. This CDR3 contains 16 residues. V was shortened by 3 bases and J by 8 bases, with 21 bases between the two germline ends. DNA of the CDR3: TGTGCCAGCAGCGCTGGGTCGGCGGCCCCTCGGGATGAGCAGTTCTTC. Encoded protein: CASSAGSAAPRDEQFF.

This chain connects TRBV18 to TRBJ2-3; D possibly corresponds to TRBD2 (6 bases). V shed 5 bases and J shed 1 base, with 16 bases lying between them. CDR1 is KGHSH and CDR2 is LQKENI in the germline V gene. The CDR3 is made up of 16 amino acids. CDR3 sequence: CASSGGRERGTDTQYF. Written as DNA, the CDR3 is TGTGCCAGCTCAGGAGGCCGGGAGCGAGGCACAGATACGCAGTATTTT.

This clone was counted once. V is TRBV10-3 and J is TRBJ1-2; 7 nucleotides line up with TRBD1. The CDR3 has 14 residues. V was clipped by 8 bases and J by 7 bases; unmatched bases: 13. The germline gives CDR1 ENHRY, CDR2 SYGVKD. The CDR3 spells CAIRAGGQGVGYTF. CDR3 bases: TGTGCCATCCGGGCGGGAGGTCAGGGGGTTGGCTACACCTTC.